Each of the 10 T cell receptor beta chains below was sequenced from the same sample in a study of control samples from healthy donors and cancer patients. Assay used: immunoSEQ multiplex PCR; TCRdb lists only in-frame clones, some missing. The repertoire holds about 110,000 clones, with roughly 79% as singletons. Sequenced material: blood. The source of these receptors is a man aged 18 to 29 in good health.

This chain links TRBV3-1 (or the pseudogene TRBV3-2) with TRBJ1-6, with TRBD1 matching over 8 bases. J was trimmed by 6 bases and V by 4 bases; bases with no gene match: 8. The CDR3 consists of 16 residues. Germline assignment: CDR1 LGHDT and CDR2 YNNKEL (reference sequence). The CDR3 spells CASSLRAGGPNSPLHF. As DNA, the CDR3 is TGTGCCAGCAGCCTCCGGGCAGGGGGCCCTAATTCACCCCTCCACTTT.

The chain combines TRBV4-1 with TRBJ1-2, with 11 nucleotides matching TRBD1. The CDR3 is 16 amino acids. Germline trimming cut 2 bases from V and 7 bases from J; bases unmatched to any gene: 9. CDR1 MGHRA and CDR2 YSYEKL come from the germline V gene. The CDR3 protein is CASSQQKRTGGFGYTF. CDR3 bases: TGCGCCAGCAGCCAACAAAAAAGGACAGGGGGCTTTGGCTACACCTTC.

The chain links TRBV12-3 or TRBV12-4 to TRBJ2-1; 9 bases map to TRBD2. CDR3 length equals 13 residues. V lost 9 bases, J lost 7 bases, and 7 bases stayed unmatched. The CDR3 DNA is TGTGCCAGTCAAGCGGGGGGACGGAATGAGCAGTTCTTC. This encodes CASQAGGRNEQFF.

The chain uses TRBV30 and TRBJ2-5; possibly TRBD2 for D (5 bases). The CDR3 consists of 14 residues. The V gene's germline CDR1 is GTSNPN and CDR2 SVGIG (reference sequence). Trimming shortened V by 0 bases and J by 2 bases, and 10 bases separated the two germline ends. The DNA of the CDR3 is TGTGCCTGGAGTGTCCGAGGGTATCAAGAGACCCAGTACTTC. This codes for CAWSVRGYQETQYF.

V gene TRBV28 combines with J gene TRBJ1-2, with unresolved D. V lost 5 bases, J lost 1 base, and 2 bases lay in between. This CDR3 region has 11 residues. CDR1 is MDHEN, CDR2 SYDVKM, per germline. DNA of the CDR3: TGTGCCAGCAGTATTAACTATGGCTACACCTTC. It yields the protein CASSINYGYTF.

The rearrangement links TRBV15 to TRBJ1-5; no reliable D call. CDR3 size: 14 residues. V was trimmed by 1 base and J by 10 bases, leaving 14 bases between them. CDR1 and CDR2 (germline): LNHNV, YYDKDF (reference sequence). DNA for the CDR3: TGTGCCACCAGCAGAGCAAGGGCTATCGGACCCCAGCATTTT. It codes for CATSRARAIGPQHF.

The chain combines TRBV28 with TRBJ2-3; 8 positions match TRBD2. With V trimmed by 8 bases and J by 2 bases, 9 bases remained unmatched. Germline lookup yields CDR1 MDHEN and CDR2 SYDVKM. CDR3 length: 15 residues. In nucleotides, the CDR3 is TGTGCCAGCGGGGATTTAGCGGGGAACACAGATACGCAGTATTTT. Translated, it gives CASGDLAGNTDTQYF.

DNA for the CDR3: TGCGCCAGCAGCCTCGAGGGGGCCGGGGGTGAGCAGTACTTC. Amino acids: CASSLEGAGGEQYF. The chain joins TRBV4-3 to TRBJ2-7, with D tentatively TRBD1 (7 bases). Trimming left V 4 bases short and J 7 bases short, with 17 bases between. Germline V gives CDR1 LGHNA, CDR2 YSLEER. The length of the CDR3 is 14 residues.

The chain links TRBV6-6 to TRBJ1-1; D is uncertain. This CDR3 has 12 residues. Trimming stripped 5 bases from V and 4 bases from J, with 8 bases between. Germline-derived CDR1 and CDR2 are MNHNY and SVGAGI (reference sequence). The CDR3 region is CASSRHVTEAFF. In nucleotides, the CDR3 is TGTGCCAGCAGTCGACACGTCACTGAAGCTTTCTTT.

J is TRBJ2-2 and V is TRBV7-2; a possible D gene is TRBD1 (5 bases). The CDR3 extends over 16 amino acids. V was shortened by 2 bases and J by 6 bases, with 16 bases between the two germline ends. The germline V gene encodes CDR1 SGHTA and CDR2 FQGNSA. CDR3 coding DNA: TGTGCCAGCAGCTTAAACGCAGGGATAAGGGCCGGGGAGCTGTTTTTT. Translated, it gives CASSLNAGIRAGELFF.